This T cell receptor (beta chain) emerged from a study of T cell responses to AZD1222 COVID-19 vaccine. Study at large: The analysis combined second doses at about 4 or about 12 weeks. Study-level points and caveats: Donors were largely white British and mainly female; clonal diversity was possibly underestimated. An increase in Spike-specific TCR breadth and depth was observed after two AZD1222 doses.

In the case of this clone: Its specificity is unknown.

Trimming cost V 6 bases and J 0 bases, with 12 bases left between them. Germline CDR1 and CDR2: MNHEY and SVGAGI. This CDR3 is 15 amino acids long. Produced via immunoSEQ multiplex PCR; TCRdb's table is partial and in-frame only. The table has around 100,000 clones, about 89% seen once. This clonotype was sampled from an adult in good health. This rearrangement joins TRBV6-5 to TRBJ1-5; the D gene is possibly TRBD1 (6 bases). The sample consisted of peripheral blood, taken on day 0 of AZD1222 vaccination. The CDR3 loop reads CASRRQAYSNQPQHF. The CDR3 region has the DNA TGTGCCAGCAGGCGACAGGCGTATAGCAATCAGCCCCAGCATTTT.